These 6 T cell receptor beta chains came from one sample sequenced in a study of cytomegalovirus exposure and HLA in healthy donors. Vbeta (60) and Jbeta (13) primers were used in the PCR. This table comes from immunoSEQ multiplex PCR, and its TCRdb copy is limited to in-frame clones, with some not included. The sample records about 80,000 clones, more than 50% being singletons. Sequencing was done on a sample of PBMCs. Receptors originate from a male donor in good health and CMV-seropositive.

This clone occurred a few times. The chain is built from TRBV27 and TRBJ2-7, with TRBD2 matching 8 bases. This CDR3 is 10 amino acids long. Germline V gene lookup returns CDR1 MNHEY and CDR2 SMNVEV (reference sequence). The V and J ends lost 10 bases and 6 bases, in that order; junction bases with no gene match: 2. The CDR3 DNA sequence: TGTGCCACTGGGACTAGCGAGCAGTACTTC. This sequence encodes CATGTSEQYF.

V usage is TRBV27 and J usage is TRBJ1-6; TRBD1 might be the D (5 bases). Looked up from germline, CDR1 is MNHEY and CDR2 is SMNVEV (reference sequence). The CDR3 has 14 residues. The V end was cut by 6 bases, the J end by 8 bases, with 14 bases between. The CDR3 region is CASRQDGVYSPLHF. The CDR3 nucleotides read TGTGCCAGCAGACAGGACGGAGTTTATTCACCCCTCCACTTT.

The CDR3 DNA sequence: TGTGCCAGTAGTACCGGGGGTGCGTATGGCTACACCTTC. It specifies CASSTGGAYGYTF. This sequence joins TRBV19 and TRBJ1-2; TRBD1 might be the D (5 bases). V shed 4 bases and J shed 5 bases, with 11 bases lying between them. This CDR3 has 13 residues. From germline, CDR1 is LNHDA and CDR2 SQIVND (reference sequence).

The rearrangement joins TRBV7-3 to TRBJ2-3; D perhaps matches TRBD2 (5 bases). V lost 5 bases and J 5 bases, leaving 11 bases between the germline ends. Germline lookup yields CDR1 SGHTA and CDR2 FQGTGA. The CDR3 runs to 13 residues. For the CDR3, the DNA is TGTGCCAGCAGCACTAGGGTTAGAGATACGCAGTATTTT. This gives the protein CASSTRVRDTQYF. Full variable domain (missing parts from reference TRBV7-3 and TRBJ2-3): GAGVSQTPSNKVTEKGKYVELRCDPISGHTALYWYRQSLGQGPEFLIYFQGTGAADDSGLPNDRFFAVRPEGSVSTLKIQRTERGDSAVYLCASSTRVRDTQYFGPGTRLTVL.

The gene calls are TRBV9 and TRBJ1-1, with a tentative D call TRBD1 (6 bases). In germline, CDR1 is SGDLS, CDR2 YYNGEE. The V end lost 0 bases, the J end lost 1 base, and 10 bases lay between the germline ends. CDR3 size: 15 residues. CDR3: CASSVGWGQNTEAFF. The CDR3 region has the DNA TGTGCCAGCAGCGTAGGTTGGGGACAGAACACTGAAGCTTTCTTT.

This clone was observed a handful of times. This sequence joins TRBV4-1 and TRBJ1-5, with 8 bases identical to TRBD1. Germline assignment: CDR1 MGHRA and CDR2 YSYEKL. J was trimmed by 2 bases and V by 4 bases; bases with no gene match: 13. The CDR3 covers 18 residues. The CDR3 DNA is TGCGCCAGCAGCCTTACAGACAGGGGAGAAAATCGCAATCAGCCCCAGCATTTT. Its translation: CASSLTDRGENRNQPQHF.